This is a list of T cell receptor beta chains from one sample in a study of type 1 regulatory T cells. TCRdb processed the reads anew with MiXCR; each CDR3 protein has one entry. The data contain 55,000 to 65,000 distinct CDR3 sequences, approximately 67% of them seen just once; the ten biggest clones take up 1.8%. The antigens for these receptors are not known. The sequenced sample consisted of cultured non-Tr1 T cells, either the whole culture or a sorted T cell fraction (not recorded which). All receptors come from a human donor in good health. CDR3s include the opening cysteine and the closing phenylalanine or tryptophan. The D gene is left open where the match is weak. The listing skips clone size in some rows; elsewhere it reads once, few, many or a size class.

j_call	v_call	d_call	clone_size	cdr3_aa	cdr3_nt
TRBJ2-7	TRBV20-1	.	.	CSARDWGGGAYEQYF	TGCAGTGCTAGAGATTGGGGAGGGGGGGCCTACGAGCAGTACTTC
TRBJ1-5	TRBV19	TRBD1	few	CASSIKQGAINQPQHF	TGTGCCAGTAGTATTAAACAGGGGGCTATCAATCAGCCCCAGCATTTT
TRBJ2-1	TRBV5-1	.	.	CASSLASRALSNEQFF	TGCGCCAGCAGCTTGGCATCCAGGGCACTCTCCAATGAGCAGTTCTTC
TRBJ1-2	TRBV6-1	.	.	CASSEATTPDYGYTF	TGTGCCAGCAGTGAAGCTACGACACCCGACTATGGCTACACCTTC
TRBJ1-2	TRBV5-1	TRBD1	.	CASRSTGANYGYTF	TGCGCCAGCAGATCTACAGGGGCCAACTATGGCTACACCTTC
TRBJ1-5	TRBV5-6	TRBD1	.	CASSIDRGGNQPQHF	TGTGCCAGCAGCATAGACAGGGGTGGCAATCAGCCCCAGCATTTT
TRBJ2-3	TRBV28	TRBD1	once	CASSPPDRGASLTDTQYF	TGTGCCAGCAGTCCACCCGACAGGGGGGCATCCCTCACAGATACGCAGTATTTT
TRBJ2-1	TRBV4-1	.	.	CASSQGPTLPNEQFF	TGCGCCAGCAGCCAAGGTCCGACCTTACCCAATGAGCAGTTCTTC
TRBJ2-7	TRBV20-1	.	.	CSAGRDRYEQYF	TGCAGTGCTGGCCGGGACCGCTACGAGCAGTACTTC
TRBJ2-1	TRBV7-9	TRBD2	.	CASSLARLGLAELEQFF	TGTGCCAGCAGCTTAGCGCGACTGGGACTAGCAGAGTTGGAGCAGTTCTTC
TRBJ1-5	TRBV20-1	.	.	CSAREPQGNFNQPQHF	TGCAGTGCGAGAGAGCCGCAGGGGAATTTTAATCAGCCCCAGCATTTT
TRBJ1-2	TRBV15	.	.	CATSGAGGENGYTF	TGTGCCACCAGCGGCGCGGGGGGGGAGAATGGCTACACCTTC
TRBJ2-2	TRBV7-2	TRBD2	.	CASSLARLAGAGELFF	TGTGCCAGCAGCTTAGCCCGTCTAGCGGGAGCCGGGGAGCTGTTTTTT
TRBJ2-7	TRBV20-1	.	.	CSASPAVAYEQYF	TGCAGTGCTAGCCCCGCGGTGGCCTACGAGCAGTACTTC
TRBJ1-6	TRBV6-1	.	few	CASSEAYWVSSYNSPLHF	TGTGCCAGCAGTGAAGCCTATTGGGTCAGCTCCTATAATTCACCCCTCCACTTT
TRBJ1-1	TRBV7-9	.	.	CASARGTEAFF	TGTGCCAGCGCGCGGGGAACTGAAGCTTTCTTT
TRBJ2-2	TRBV6-1	TRBD1	.	CASSRQGARYSNTGELFF	TGTGCCAGCAGTCGACAGGGGGCGCGGTACTCCAACACCGGGGAGCTGTTTTTT
TRBJ2-5	TRBV7-2	.	medium-sized	CASSLGGGQETQYF	TGTGCCAGCAGCCTAGGTGGGGGCCAAGAGACCCAGTACTTC
TRBJ1-3	TRBV20-1	.	.	CSARDFGISSGNTIYF	TGCAGTGCTAGAGATTTCGGTATTAGCTCTGGAAACACCATATATTTT
TRBJ2-7	TRBV6-6	.	few	CASSALETYEQYF	TGTGCCAGCAGTGCCCTTGAGACCTACGAGCAGTACTTC
TRBJ2-3	TRBV5-5	.	.	CASSSSYPDTQYF	TGTGCCAGCAGCTCCTCCTACCCGGATACGCAGTATTTT
TRBJ2-1	TRBV6-5	TRBD2	.	CASSLAGHNNEQFF	TGTGCCAGCAGTTTAGCGGGACACAACAATGAGCAGTTCTTC
TRBJ2-1	TRBV6-5	.	.	CASRRDPAQNEQFF	TGTGCCAGCAGACGGGATCCAGCGCAAAATGAGCAGTTCTTC
TRBJ2-2	TRBV4-2	TRBD2	.	CASSRRGLAGGGTGELFF	TGTGCCAGCAGCCGGCGAGGACTAGCGGGAGGTGGCACCGGGGAGCTGTTTTTT